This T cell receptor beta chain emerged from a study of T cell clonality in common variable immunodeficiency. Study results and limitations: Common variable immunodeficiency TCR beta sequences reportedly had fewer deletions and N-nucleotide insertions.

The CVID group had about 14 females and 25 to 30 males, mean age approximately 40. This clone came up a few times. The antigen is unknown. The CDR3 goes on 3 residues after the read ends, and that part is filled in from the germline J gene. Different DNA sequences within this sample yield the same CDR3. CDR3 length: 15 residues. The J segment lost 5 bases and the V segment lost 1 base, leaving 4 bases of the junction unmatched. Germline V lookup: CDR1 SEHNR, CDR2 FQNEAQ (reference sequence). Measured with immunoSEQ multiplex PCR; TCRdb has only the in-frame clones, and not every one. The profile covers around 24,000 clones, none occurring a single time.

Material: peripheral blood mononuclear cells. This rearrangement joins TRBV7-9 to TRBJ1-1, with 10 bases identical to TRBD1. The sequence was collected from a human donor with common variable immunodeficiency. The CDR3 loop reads CASSLVGQGWTEAFF. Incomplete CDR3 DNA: TGTGCCAGCAGCTTAGTGGGACAGGGGTGGACTGAA.